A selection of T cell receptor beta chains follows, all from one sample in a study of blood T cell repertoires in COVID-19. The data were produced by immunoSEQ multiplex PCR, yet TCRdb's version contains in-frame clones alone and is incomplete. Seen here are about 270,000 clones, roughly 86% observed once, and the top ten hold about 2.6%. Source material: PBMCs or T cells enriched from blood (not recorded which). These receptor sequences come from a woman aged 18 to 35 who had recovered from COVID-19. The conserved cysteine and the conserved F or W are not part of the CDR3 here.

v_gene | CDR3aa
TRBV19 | ASSIGGANNEQF
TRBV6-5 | ASKPGWGASEKLF
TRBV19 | ASSMIPGGSGNTIY
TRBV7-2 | ASSLSSDSFYGYT
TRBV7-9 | ATRSTGGLEEQY
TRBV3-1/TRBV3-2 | ASSQGRSSYEQY
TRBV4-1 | ASRQTGVNSPLH
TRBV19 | ASSIASGGAWTSYEQY
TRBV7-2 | ASSLVHVETQY
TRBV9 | ASSPSDRGYGYT
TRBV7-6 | ASSLIIGGGTDTQY
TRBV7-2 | ASSLSTGYGEKLF
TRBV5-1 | ASSLDVRGSGNTIY
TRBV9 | ASSTRADSSGNTIY
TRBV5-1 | ASSLLGAYAGNTIY
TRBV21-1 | ASSRQVANTGELF